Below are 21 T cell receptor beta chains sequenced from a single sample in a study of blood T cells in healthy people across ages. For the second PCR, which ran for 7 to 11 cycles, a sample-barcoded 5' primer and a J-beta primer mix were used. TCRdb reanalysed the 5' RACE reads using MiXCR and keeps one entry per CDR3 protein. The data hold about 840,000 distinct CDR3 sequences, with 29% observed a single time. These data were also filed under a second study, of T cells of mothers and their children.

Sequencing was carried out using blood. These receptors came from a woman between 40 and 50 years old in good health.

Written as DNA, the CDR3 is TGTGCCAGCAGTGTCAGGGGGGGGGACCAAGAGACCCAGTACTTC. As protein: CASSVRGGDQETQYF. This chain uses TRBV2 with TRBJ2-5, with D perhaps TRBD1 or TRBD2 (7 bases each). V shed 4 bases and J shed 0 bases, with 12 bases lying between them. Germline-derived CDR1 and CDR2 are SNHLY and FYNNEI. The CDR3 loop spans 15 amino acids. Complete variable domain (other parts from reference TRBV2 and TRBJ2-5): EPEVTQTPSHQVTQMGQEVILRCVPISNHLYFYWYRQILGQKVEFLVSFYNNEISEKSEIFDDQFSVERPDGSNFTLKIRSTKLEDSAMYFCASSVRGGDQETQYFGPGTRLLVL.

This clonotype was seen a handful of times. Written as DNA, the CDR3 is TGTGCCACCGCTAGGGCAGACAATGAAAAACTGTTTTTT. It is translated as CATARADNEKLFF. This chain uses TRBV15 with TRBJ1-4, with unresolved D. V lost 8 bases, J lost 5 bases, and 12 bases lay in between. The CDR3 totals 13 residues. Per germline, CDR1 LNHNV and CDR2 YYDKDF (reference sequence).

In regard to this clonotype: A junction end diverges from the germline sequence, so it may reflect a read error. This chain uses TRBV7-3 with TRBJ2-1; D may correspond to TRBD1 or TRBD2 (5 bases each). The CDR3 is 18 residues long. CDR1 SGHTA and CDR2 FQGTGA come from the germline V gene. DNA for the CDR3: TGTGCCGGCAGCTTAACGGTGGTCGGGGCTCACTCCTACAATGAGCAGTTCTTC. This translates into CAGSLTVVGAHSYNEQFF.

CDR3: CAWSLFGGLGEKLFF. For the CDR3, the DNA is TGTGCCTGGAGTCTCTTTGGGGGGCTGGGGGAAAAACTGTTTTTT. The chain uses TRBV30 and TRBJ1-4, with D perhaps matching TRBD1 (6 bases). This CDR3 contains 15 residues. V was cut by 2 bases and J by 8 bases, with 18 bases left in between. CDR1 is GTSNPN, CDR2 SVGIG, per germline (reference sequence).

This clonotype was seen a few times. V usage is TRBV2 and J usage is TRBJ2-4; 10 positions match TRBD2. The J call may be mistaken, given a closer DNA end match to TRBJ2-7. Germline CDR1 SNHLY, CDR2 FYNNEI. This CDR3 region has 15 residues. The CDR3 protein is CASSEASGGTYEQYF. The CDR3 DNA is TGTGCCAGCAGTGAAGCTAGCGGGGGGACTTACGAGCAGTACTTC.

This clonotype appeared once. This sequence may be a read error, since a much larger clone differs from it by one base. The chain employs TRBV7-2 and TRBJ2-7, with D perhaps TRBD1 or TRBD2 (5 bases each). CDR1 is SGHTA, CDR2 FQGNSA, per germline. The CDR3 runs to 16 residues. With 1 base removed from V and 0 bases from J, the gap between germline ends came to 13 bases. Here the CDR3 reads CTSSLGSGANSYEQYF. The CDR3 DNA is TGTACCAGCAGCTTAGGCTCCGGGGCGAACTCCTACGAGCAGTACTTC.

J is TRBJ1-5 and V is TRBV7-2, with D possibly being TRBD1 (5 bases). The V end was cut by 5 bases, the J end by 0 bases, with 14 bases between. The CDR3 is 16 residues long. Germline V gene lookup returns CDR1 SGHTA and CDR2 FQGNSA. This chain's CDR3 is CASSTSGGDSNQPQHF. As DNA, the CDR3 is TGTGCCAGCAGCACTAGCGGGGGGGATAGCAATCAGCCCCAGCATTTT.

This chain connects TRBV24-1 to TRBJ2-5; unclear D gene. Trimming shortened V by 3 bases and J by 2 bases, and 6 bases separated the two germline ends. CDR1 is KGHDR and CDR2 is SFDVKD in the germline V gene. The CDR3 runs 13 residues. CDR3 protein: CATSDPGQETQYF. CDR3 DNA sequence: TGTGCCACCAGTGATCCCGGTCAAGAGACCCAGTACTTC.

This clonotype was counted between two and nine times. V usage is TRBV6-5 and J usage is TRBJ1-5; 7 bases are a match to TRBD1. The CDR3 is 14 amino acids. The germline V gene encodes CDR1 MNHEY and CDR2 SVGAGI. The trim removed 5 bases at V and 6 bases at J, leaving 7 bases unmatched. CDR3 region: CASSRQGVRQPQHF. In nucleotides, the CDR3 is TGTGCCAGCAGTCGACAGGGAGTTCGTCAGCCCCAGCATTTT.

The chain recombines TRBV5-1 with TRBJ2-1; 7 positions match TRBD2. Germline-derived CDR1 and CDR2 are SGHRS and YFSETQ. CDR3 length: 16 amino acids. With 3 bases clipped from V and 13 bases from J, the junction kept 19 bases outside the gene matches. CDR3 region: CASSSSHGGFQETQFF. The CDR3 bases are TGCGCCAGCAGCTCCTCCCACGGGGGGTTCCAAGAGACCCAGTTCTTC. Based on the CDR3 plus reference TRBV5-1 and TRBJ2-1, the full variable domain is KAGVTQTPRYLIKTRGQQVTLSCSPISGHRSVSWYQQTPGQGLQFLFEYFSETQRNKGNFPGRFSGRQFSNSRSEMNVSTLELGDSALYLCASSSSHGGFQETQFFGPGTRLTVL.

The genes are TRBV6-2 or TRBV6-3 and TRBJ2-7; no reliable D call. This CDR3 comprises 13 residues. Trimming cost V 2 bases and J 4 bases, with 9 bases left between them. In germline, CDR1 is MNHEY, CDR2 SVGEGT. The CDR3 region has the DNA TGTGCCAGCAGTTACGCTATCGTTTACGAGCAGTACTTC. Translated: CASSYAIVYEQYF.

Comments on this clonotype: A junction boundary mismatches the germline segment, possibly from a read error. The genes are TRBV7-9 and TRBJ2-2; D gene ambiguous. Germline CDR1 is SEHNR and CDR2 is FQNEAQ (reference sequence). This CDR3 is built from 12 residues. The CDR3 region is CASRQNTGQLFF. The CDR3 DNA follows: TGTGCCAGCCGGCAGAACACCGGGCAGCTGTTTTTT.

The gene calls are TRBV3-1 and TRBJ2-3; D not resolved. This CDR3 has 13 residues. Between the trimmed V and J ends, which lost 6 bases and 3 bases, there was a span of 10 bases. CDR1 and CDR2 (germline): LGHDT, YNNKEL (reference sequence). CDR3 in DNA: TGTGCCAGCAGGCACGTCGGGACAGATACGCAGTATTTT. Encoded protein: CASRHVGTDTQYF.

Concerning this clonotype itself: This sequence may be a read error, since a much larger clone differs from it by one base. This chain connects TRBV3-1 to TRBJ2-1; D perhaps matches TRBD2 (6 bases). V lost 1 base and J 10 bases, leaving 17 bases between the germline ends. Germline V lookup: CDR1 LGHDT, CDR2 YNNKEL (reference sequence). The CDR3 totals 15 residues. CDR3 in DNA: TGTGCCAGCAGCCAAGTATGGCGGGGCGCCTACGAGCAGTTCTTC. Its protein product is CASSQVWRGAYEQFF.

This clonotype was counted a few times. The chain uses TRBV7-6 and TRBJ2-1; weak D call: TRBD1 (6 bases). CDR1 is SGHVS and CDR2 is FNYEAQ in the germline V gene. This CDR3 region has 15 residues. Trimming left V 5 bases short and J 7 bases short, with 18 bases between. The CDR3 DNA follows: TGTGCCAGCAGCCTATCCTCCTTTACAGGGAATGAGCAGTTCTTC. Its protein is CASSLSSFTGNEQFF.

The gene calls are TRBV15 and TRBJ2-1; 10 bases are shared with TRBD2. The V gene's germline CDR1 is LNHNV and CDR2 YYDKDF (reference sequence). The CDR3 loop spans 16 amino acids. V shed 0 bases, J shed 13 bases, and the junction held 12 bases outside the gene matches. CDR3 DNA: TGTGCCACCAGCAGAGATAAGTTAGCGGGGGGAGAGACCCAGTTCTTC. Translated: CATSRDKLAGGETQFF.

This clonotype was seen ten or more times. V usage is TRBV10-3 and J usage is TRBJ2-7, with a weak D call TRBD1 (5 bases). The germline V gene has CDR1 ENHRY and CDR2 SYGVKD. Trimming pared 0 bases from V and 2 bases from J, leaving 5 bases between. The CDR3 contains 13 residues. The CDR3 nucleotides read TGTGCCATCAGTGAGTCGACAGCCTACGAGCAGTACTTC. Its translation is CAISESTAYEQYF.

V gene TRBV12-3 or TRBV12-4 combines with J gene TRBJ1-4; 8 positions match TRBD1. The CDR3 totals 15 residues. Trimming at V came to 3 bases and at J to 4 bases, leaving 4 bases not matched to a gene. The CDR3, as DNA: TGTGCCAGCAGTTTGCCGGGACAGGATAATGAAAAACTGTTTTTT. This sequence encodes CASSLPGQDNEKLFF.

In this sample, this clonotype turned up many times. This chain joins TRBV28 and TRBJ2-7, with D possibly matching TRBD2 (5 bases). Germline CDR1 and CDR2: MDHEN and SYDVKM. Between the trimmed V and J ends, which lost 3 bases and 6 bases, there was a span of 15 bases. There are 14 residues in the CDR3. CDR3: CASSLGYVGAEQYF. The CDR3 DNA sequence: TGTGCCAGCAGTTTGGGATATGTGGGAGCCGAGCAGTACTTC.

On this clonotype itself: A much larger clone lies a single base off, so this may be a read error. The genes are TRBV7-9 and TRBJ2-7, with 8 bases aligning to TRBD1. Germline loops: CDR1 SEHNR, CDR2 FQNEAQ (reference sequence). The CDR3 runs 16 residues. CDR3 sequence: CACSLPDLGQGREQYF. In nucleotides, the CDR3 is TGTGCCTGCAGCTTACCTGATCTCGGACAGGGACGCGAGCAGTACTTC.

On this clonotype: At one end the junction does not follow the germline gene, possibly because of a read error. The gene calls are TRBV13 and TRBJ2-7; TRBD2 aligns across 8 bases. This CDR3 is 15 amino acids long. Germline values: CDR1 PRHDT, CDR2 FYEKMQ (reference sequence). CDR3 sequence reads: CASSLAQRETYERYF. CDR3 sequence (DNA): TGTGCCAGCAGCTTAGCCCAGCGGGAGACGTACGAGCGGTACTTC.